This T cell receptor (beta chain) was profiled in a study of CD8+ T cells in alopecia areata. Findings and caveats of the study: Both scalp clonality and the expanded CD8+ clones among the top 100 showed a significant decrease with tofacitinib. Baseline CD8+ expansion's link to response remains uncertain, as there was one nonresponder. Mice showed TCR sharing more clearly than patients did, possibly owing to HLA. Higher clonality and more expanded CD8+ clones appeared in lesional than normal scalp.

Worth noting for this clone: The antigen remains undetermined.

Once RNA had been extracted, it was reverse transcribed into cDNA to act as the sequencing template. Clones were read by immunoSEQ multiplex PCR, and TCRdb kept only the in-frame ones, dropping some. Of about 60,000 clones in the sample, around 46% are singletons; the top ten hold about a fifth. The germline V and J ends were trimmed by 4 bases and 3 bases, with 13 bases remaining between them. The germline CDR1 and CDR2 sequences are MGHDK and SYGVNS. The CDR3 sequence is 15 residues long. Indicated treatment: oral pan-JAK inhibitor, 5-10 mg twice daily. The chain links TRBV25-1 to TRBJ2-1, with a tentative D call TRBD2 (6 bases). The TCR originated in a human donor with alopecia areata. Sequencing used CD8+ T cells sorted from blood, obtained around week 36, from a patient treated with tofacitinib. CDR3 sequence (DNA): TGTGCCAGCAGTGGTCCGGGCGGGGTCTACAATGAGCAGTTCTTC. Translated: CASSGPGGVYNEQFF.